These T cell receptor beta chains were read from a single sample in a study of blood T cell repertoires in COVID-19. Clones were read by immunoSEQ multiplex PCR, and TCRdb kept only the in-frame ones, dropping some. The sample carries about 200,000 clones, 65% to 90% recorded once. The sequencing input was peripheral blood. These receptors were taken from a man in his fifties with active or convalescent COVID-19. Both conserved end residues are trimmed from each CDR3. Fields, in order: V gene, CDR3 protein.

TRBV27 | ASSPTGISGEEKLF
TRBV5-1 | ASSMDYRTDTQY
TRBV24-1 | ATSDGRGWDTEAF
TRBV7-3 | ASSLETSSNEQF
TRBV18 | ASSPTTSGSSYEQY
TRBV5-6 | ASSLARSLSTGTQY
TRBV15 | ATSRGQSQNEKLF
TRBV29-1 | SSGGTETQY
TRBV28 | ASSPRAFEAF
TRBV4-2 | ASSHRQSSTDTQY
TRBV5-6 | ASSSRDGGYT
TRBV2 | ASSDLAGDNEQF
TRBV7-8 | ASSLETGGWDEQY
TRBV10-3 | ASGDRGGNTIY
TRBV7-9 | ASSLEGSTNEKLF
TRBV19 | ASSSSGSTDTQY
TRBV11-2 | ASSARQTVYGYT
TRBV4-1 | ASSQEPGDAYGYT
TRBV10-3 | AIPAGGQSSYEQY
TRBV29-1 | SVASGLAVSNEQF